The following is a TCR beta chain sequence with its context. The record originates from a study of control samples from healthy donors and cancer patients. V lost 1 base, J lost 1 base, and 19 bases stayed unmatched. The CDR3 extends over 21 amino acids. Germline assignment: CDR1 LGHNA and CDR2 YNFKEQ. TCRdb's copy holds only in-frame clones and misses some; the assay was immunoSEQ multiplex PCR. The table shows roughly 150,000 clones, with 88% occurring only once. Specimen: blood. This clonotype was sampled from a young man in good health. The chain carries TRBV4-2 and TRBJ1-1; 9 bases line up with TRBD1. The CDR3 loop is CASSQGPRRTGDLVGNTEAFF. CDR3 sequence (DNA): TGTGCCAGCAGCCAAGGGCCCCGGCGGACAGGGGATTTAGTAGGGAACACTGAAGCTTTCTTT.